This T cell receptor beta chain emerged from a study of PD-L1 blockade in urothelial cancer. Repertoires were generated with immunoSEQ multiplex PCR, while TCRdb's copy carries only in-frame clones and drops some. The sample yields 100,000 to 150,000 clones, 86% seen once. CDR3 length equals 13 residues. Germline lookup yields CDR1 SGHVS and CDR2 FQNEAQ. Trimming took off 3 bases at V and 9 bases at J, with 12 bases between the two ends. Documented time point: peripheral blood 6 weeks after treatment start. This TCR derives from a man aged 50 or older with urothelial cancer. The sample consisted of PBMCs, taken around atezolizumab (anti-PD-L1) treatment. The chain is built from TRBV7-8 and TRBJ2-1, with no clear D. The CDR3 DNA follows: TGTGCCAGCAGCTTTAGAGCGTATGGTGAGCAGTTCTTC. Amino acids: CASSFRAYGEQFF.